This TCR beta chain was found in a study of somatic mutations in cytotoxic T cells in rheumatoid arthritis. To note about this clone: The junction does not match germline at one end; this may be a read error.

This CDR3 spans 14 amino acids. Germline V gene sequence: CDR1 MGHRA, CDR2 YSYEKL. The repertoire was sequenced with immunoSEQ multiplex PCR; TCRdb's copy has only in-frame clones and lacks some. The table lists about 10,000 clones, 89% of them singletons. The sequencing sample was made of CD4+ T cells sorted from blood. This TCR was recovered from a woman between 18 and 29 years old with rheumatoid arthritis. This chain joins TRBV4-1 and TRBJ2-1; the D gene is possibly TRBD2 (6 bases). The CDR3 is CASSQDLRGNGQFF. The CDR3 bases are TGCGCCAGCAGCCAAGATCTTCGGGGGAATGGGCAGTTCTTC.